The 22 T cell receptor beta chains in this list originate from one sample, sequenced in a study of siplizumab effects on memory and regulatory T cells. The protocol was immunoSEQ multiplex PCR, while the TCRdb copy is restricted to in-frame clones and leaves out a portion. The repertoire includes around 110,000 clones, less than 95% of them detected once, and approximately 1.8% sits in the top ten. Source material: non-Treg CD4+ T cells sorted from blood. These receptor sequences come from a human donor in good health.

The chain combines TRBV6-6 with TRBJ2-5; 11 nucleotides line up with TRBD2. The V and J ends lost 7 bases and 4 bases, in that order; junction bases with no gene match: 8. Germline CDR1 MNHNY, CDR2 SVGAGI (reference sequence). The CDR3 is 15 amino acids. In DNA form, the CDR3 reads TGTGCCAGCATAGGGGTAGCGGGGGGGCGAGAGACCCAGTACTTC. It specifies CASIGVAGGRETQYF.

The J gene is TRBJ1-2, the V gene TRBV4-1; possibly TRBD1 for D (5 bases). Germline loops: CDR1 MGHRA, CDR2 YSYEKL. The CDR3 is 16 residues long. The V and J ends lost 3 bases and 2 bases respectively, with 16 bases between them. In DNA form, the CDR3 reads TGCGCCAGCAGCCAGTTCCGGGACCTTAAGAACTATGGCTACACCTTC. This sequence encodes CASSQFRDLKNYGYTF.

The chain is built from TRBV7-9 and TRBJ2-7, with D tentatively TRBD2 (5 bases). The CDR3 has 17 amino acids. Trimming pared 5 bases from V and 0 bases from J, leaving 20 bases between. Germline CDR1 is SEHNR and CDR2 is FQNEAQ (reference sequence). CDR3 in amino acids: CASSPRPTLGGSYEQYF. As DNA, the CDR3 is TGTGCCAGCAGCCCTCGACCCACCCTCGGAGGCTCCTACGAGCAGTACTTC.

The chain is built from TRBV5-4 and TRBJ2-6; 8 bases agree with TRBD1. After removal of 7 bases from V and 0 bases from J, the junction contained 9 bases not matched to a gene. The germline gives CDR1 SGHNT, CDR2 YYREEE (reference sequence). CDR3 size: 17 residues. The CDR3 coding sequence is TGTGCCAGCGAGGGACAGGACCGCTTCTCTGGGGCCAACGTCCTGACTTTC. As protein: CASEGQDRFSGANVLTF.

The chain couples TRBV6-1 to TRBJ1-4; maybe TRBD1 (5 bases). Trimming took off 1 base at V and 7 bases at J, with 16 bases between the two ends. CDR3 length: 16 residues. Germline CDR1 reads MNHNS; CDR2 reads SASEGT. The chain's CDR3 is CASSEGDGARAEKLFF. The CDR3 bases are TGTGCCAGCAGTGAAGGAGACGGGGCCAGAGCTGAAAAACTGTTTTTT.

The gene calls are TRBV18 and TRBJ1-6; no firm D call. The CDR3 spans 16 residues. The germline CDR1 and CDR2 sequences are KGHSH and LQKENI. V lost 2 bases and J 0 bases, leaving 8 bases between the germline ends. The CDR3 DNA sequence: TGTGCCAGCTCACCAACCGAAAGCTCCTATAATTCACCCCTCCACTTT. It specifies CASSPTESSYNSPLHF.

This chain uses TRBV6-1 with TRBJ1-1; no reliable D call. V lost 7 bases, J lost 1 base, and 10 bases lay in between. This CDR3 region has 13 residues. CDR1 is MNHNS, CDR2 SASEGT, per germline. CDR3 region: CASTGRTNTEAFF. The CDR3 DNA reads TGTGCCAGCACAGGAAGGACGAACACTGAAGCTTTCTTT.

This chain connects TRBV19 to TRBJ1-5, with 7 bases identical to TRBD1. Germline CDR1 reads LNHDA; CDR2 reads SQIVND (reference sequence). The CDR3 loop spans 15 amino acids. V lost 7 bases, J lost 2 bases, and 8 bases stayed unmatched. CDR3 bases: TGTGCCAGTACCCTCTACAGGGGCGGCAATCAGCCCCAGCATTTT. Encoded protein: CASTLYRGGNQPQHF.

The gene calls are TRBV6-1 and TRBJ2-2, with a possible D match to TRBD2 (5 bases). This CDR3 contains 14 residues. The germline V and J ends were trimmed by 3 bases and 5 bases, with 10 bases remaining between them. Germline V gene data show CDR1 as MNHNS and CDR2 as SASEGT. Here the CDR3 DNA reads TGTGCCAGCAGTGATAATAGAGGGACCGGGGAGCTGTTTTTT. Translating gives CASSDNRGTGELFF.

The chain recombines TRBV7-9 with TRBJ2-2; 7 nucleotides agree with TRBD1. V lost 5 bases, J lost 0 bases, and 3 bases stayed unmatched. The length of the CDR3 is 15 residues. The germline gives CDR1 SEHNR, CDR2 FQNEAQ (reference sequence). The chain's CDR3 is CASSGGQTNTGELFF. As DNA, the CDR3 is TGTGCCAGCAGCGGGGGACAGACGAACACCGGGGAGCTGTTTTTT.

The rearrangement links TRBV7-2 to TRBJ1-3; perhaps TRBD1 as D (6 bases). The ends were cut back, 2 bases at V and 0 bases at J, with 8 bases in the middle. Germline values: CDR1 SGHTA, CDR2 FQGNSA. This CDR3 region has 15 residues. CDR3 bases: TGTGCCAGCAGCTTAAGGGGGAGCTCTGGAAACACCATATATTTT. Protein sequence: CASSLRGSSGNTIYF.

This rearrangement joins TRBV11-2 to TRBJ2-7; 7 bases line up with TRBD1. The junction had 10 bases not matched to a gene; V was cut back by 5 bases and J by 12 bases. This CDR3 spans 12 amino acids. In germline, CDR1 is SGHAT, CDR2 FQNNGV. The CDR3 loop is CASSTWDSRRYF. The CDR3 DNA follows: TGTGCCAGCAGCACCTGGGACAGCCGAAGGTACTTC.

The rearrangement uses TRBV2 and TRBJ1-5, with TRBD1 matching over 7 bases. The CDR3 is made up of 15 amino acids. Germline-derived CDR1 and CDR2 are SNHLY and FYNNEI. With 6 bases clipped from V and 2 bases from J, the junction kept 7 bases outside the gene matches. The CDR3 loop is CASRRGQYGNQPQHF. The CDR3 DNA sequence: TGTGCCAGCAGACGGGGACAGTACGGCAATCAGCCCCAGCATTTT.

The chain joins TRBV7-2 to TRBJ2-5; 7 bases align to TRBD2. The V and J ends lost 3 bases and 3 bases, in that order; junction bases with no gene match: 1. The CDR3 length is 13 residues. Per germline, CDR1 SGHTA and CDR2 FQGNSA. The CDR3 protein is CASSFAGEETQYF. DNA for the CDR3: TGTGCCAGCAGCTTTGCGGGGGAAGAGACCCAGTACTTC.

The chain uses TRBV18 and TRBJ1-5; possible D gene TRBD1, 5 bases. Germline V gene sequence: CDR1 KGHSH, CDR2 LQKENI. The CDR3 is 16 amino acids. Trimming stripped 8 bases from V and 1 base from J, with 18 bases between. The CDR3 DNA reads as TGTGCCAGCACCTCGACCGGGTCAGGGAGCAATCAGCCCCAGCATTTT. Protein: CASTSTGSGSNQPQHF.

The table lists this clone with a count of one. The rearrangement links TRBV6-1 to TRBJ1-5; 7 bases line up with TRBD1. Germline V gene sequence: CDR1 MNHNS, CDR2 SASEGT. This CDR3 has 16 amino acids. Unmatched junction bases numbered 7, after V lost 4 bases and J lost 1 base. CDR3 DNA: TGTGCCAGCAGTGGGGCGGGGACAGAGAGCAATCAGCCCCAGCATTTT. Translating it yields CASSGAGTESNQPQHF.

The V gene is TRBV5-1, the J gene TRBJ1-2, with a tentative D call TRBD1 (6 bases). The V gene lost 2 bases and the J gene lost 4 bases, with 12 bases spanning the gap. CDR3 size: 14 residues. Per germline, CDR1 SGHRS and CDR2 YFSETQ. CDR3 DNA sequence: TGCGCCAGCAGCTTACAGGGACTAAGCTATGGCTACACCTTC. It specifies CASSLQGLSYGYTF.

The chain is built from TRBV30 and TRBJ1-1; 8 nucleotides line up with TRBD1. CDR3 length equals 13 residues. V shed 7 bases and J 2 bases; nucleotides not matched to a gene: 6. CDR1 is GTSNPN, CDR2 SVGIG, per germline (reference sequence). The CDR3 DNA is TGTGCCTCTCACAGGGGGATAAACACTGAAGCTTTCTTT. Amino acid sequence: CASHRGINTEAFF. Full variable domain (outside the CDR3, taken from reference TRBV30 and TRBJ1-1): SQTIHQWPATLVQPVGSPLSLECTVEGTSNPNLYWYRQAAGRGLQLLFYSVGIGQISSEVPQNLSASRPQDRQFILSSKKLLLSDSGFYLCASHRGINTEAFFGQGTRLTVV.

The chain carries TRBV27 and TRBJ2-3; D remains unclear. The germline CDR1 and CDR2 sequences are MNHEY and SMNVEV (reference sequence). V gave up 0 bases and J gave up 0 bases, with 1 base separating them. There are 13 residues in the CDR3. CDR3 region: CASSLSSTDTQYF. In DNA form, the CDR3 reads TGTGCCAGCAGTTTATCTAGCACAGATACGCAGTATTTT.

This chain joins TRBV7-9 and TRBJ2-4, with D perhaps matching TRBD1 (5 bases). This CDR3 contains 14 residues. Germline V lookup: CDR1 SEHNR, CDR2 FQNEAQ (reference sequence). V dropped 5 bases and J dropped 2 bases, with 10 bases sitting between them. CDR3: CASSLGVSKNIQYF. As DNA, the CDR3 is TGTGCCAGCAGCCTAGGGGTGTCCAAAAACATTCAGTACTTC.

The gene calls are TRBV5-6 and TRBJ1-3; D ambiguous. With 4 bases removed from V and 4 bases from J, the gap between germline ends came to 12 bases. This CDR3 has 14 residues. Germline values: CDR1 SGHDT, CDR2 YYEEEE. Here the CDR3 reads CASSPRSLGNTIYF. CDR3 bases: TGTGCCAGCAGCCCCCGGTCGCTCGGAAACACCATATATTTT.

The V call is TRBV6-5, the J call TRBJ2-1; 7 bases agree with TRBD2. The CDR3 length is 14 residues. Germline V gene lookup returns CDR1 MNHEY and CDR2 SVGAGI. Losses at the gene ends were 5 bases for V and 3 bases for J; bases not matched to a gene: 4. Here the CDR3 DNA reads TGTGCCAGCAGTAGCGGGGAATACTACAATGAGCAGTTCTTC. This encodes CASSSGEYYNEQFF.